This T cell receptor (beta chain) is drawn from a study of blood T cells in healthy people across ages. Study results and caveats: Both higher diversity and more naive CD4+ cells marked long-lived donors when set against aged donors.

Many counts were recorded for this clonotype. Its antigen is as yet unknown. PCR was performed a second time for about 7 to 11 cycles using a sample-barcoded 5' primer and a J-beta primer mix. TCRdb re-derived calls from the 5' RACE reads in MiXCR, one entry per CDR3 protein. Of roughly 900,000 distinct CDR3 sequences listed, less than 35% were seen once; the top ten hold roughly a sixth. The J segment lost 5 bases and the V segment lost 3 bases, leaving 10 bases of the junction unmatched. This CDR3 is built from 16 residues. The sample comprised blood. V is TRBV12-3 or TRBV12-4 and J is TRBJ2-5, with 9 bases that match TRBD2. This sequence was found in an elderly woman in good health. CDR3 sequence (DNA): TGTGCCAGCAGTTTTGGCGGGGGGGCGTTAAGGGAGACCCAGTACTTC. Residues: CASSFGGGALRETQYF.